This T cell receptor beta chain is drawn from a study of cytomegalovirus exposure and HLA in healthy donors. Findings of the study overall: As a later analysis revealed, most CMV-associated TCR beta chains appeared HLA-restricted.

As to this clone: Antigen specificity is unknown.

The CDR3 runs to 15 residues. Trimming shortened V by 5 bases and J by 6 bases, and 18 bases separated the two germline ends. Germline loops: CDR1 SGHNT, CDR2 YYREEE (reference sequence). The PCR was carried out with 60 Vbeta primers and 13 Jbeta primers. Some clones are missing from TCRdb's copy, which holds only in-frame ones; the method was immunoSEQ multiplex PCR. The sample has some 130,000 clones; 72% are singletons. This sequence originates from a man over 45 in good health and CMV-seropositive. The J gene is TRBJ2-1, the V gene TRBV5-4; D is possibly TRBD1 (6 bases). The material sequenced was PBMCs. CDR3 sequence: CASSYRTVPGNEQFF. The DNA of the CDR3 is TGTGCCAGCAGTTATAGGACAGTACCCGGCAATGAGCAGTTCTTC.